The rows below give T cell receptor beta chains drawn from one sample of a study of blood T cell repertoires in COVID-19. Sequencing used immunoSEQ multiplex PCR; TCRdb keeps in-frame clones, though not all of them. The sample lists 150,000 to 200,000 clones, over 80% occurring once. Source material: peripheral blood. These TCRs come from a woman of 80 years or more with active or convalescent COVID-19. Both conserved end residues are part of each CDR3. Fields, in order: V gene, clone size, D gene, J gene, CDR3 protein, CDR3 DNA. D genes are given only for firm matches. For some rows the clone size is stated as once, few or many, or as a class when expanded; others skip it.

TRBV7-8	-	-	TRBJ1-5	CASSPGRGSTQPQHF	TGTGCCAGCAGCCCCGGGAGGGGGTCCACTCAGCCCCAGCATTTT
TRBV7-2	-	-	TRBJ1-3	CASSLGPGRVSSGNTIYF	TGTGCCAGCAGCTTAGGTCCCGGTCGAGTTTCGAGTGGAAACACCATATATTTT
TRBV10-3	-	TRBD2	TRBJ2-3	CAISESGLAGPTDTQYF	TGTGCCATCAGTGAGTCGGGGCTAGCGGGGCCCACAGATACGCAGTATTTT
TRBV7-9	-	TRBD1	TRBJ2-7	CASSLGQGFYEQYF	TGTGCCAGCAGCTTGGGACAGGGATTCTACGAGCAGTACTTC
TRBV19	-	TRBD1	TRBJ1-2	CASSIETGTNYGYTF	TGTGCCAGTAGTATAGAGACAGGGACTAACTATGGCTACACCTTC
TRBV12-3/TRBV12-4	-	-	TRBJ1-1	CASSLTPGRNFF	TGTGCCAGCAGTTTGACCCCAGGGCGAAATTTCTTT
TRBV7-2	-	-	TRBJ2-1	CASSSRGNEQFF	TGTGCCAGCAGCTCGCGCGGGAATGAGCAGTTCTTC
TRBV24-1	-	-	TRBJ2-1	CATSPTGSLYNEQFF	TGTGCCACCAGTCCAACAGGGAGTCTCTACAATGAGCAGTTCTTC
TRBV18	-	-	TRBJ1-2	CASSPRQEFYGYTF	TGTGCCAGCTCACCACGTCAGGAATTCTATGGCTACACCTTC
TRBV19	-	-	TRBJ2-7	CASSTRTGSLSYEQYF	TGTGCCAGTAGTACGAGAACAGGGTCCCTCTCCTACGAGCAGTACTTC
TRBV6-2/TRBV6-3	-	-	TRBJ1-3	CASSYYIGGNTIYF	TGTGCCAGCAGTTACTACATCGGGGGAAACACCATATATTTT
TRBV7-2	-	-	TRBJ1-5	CASSEQGTSNQPQHF	TGTGCCAGCAGTGAGCAGGGAACTAGCAATCAGCCCCAGCATTTT
TRBV2	-	TRBD1	TRBJ1-6	CASSEAGTGKNSPLHF	TGTGCCAGCAGTGAAGCCGGGACAGGGAAAAATTCACCCCTCCACTTT
TRBV27	-	TRBD2	TRBJ2-1	CASSLTPGLAHLFF	TGTGCCAGCAGTTTGACTCCCGGACTAGCGCATTTATTCTTC
TRBV7-9	once	-	TRBJ1-3	CASSAGAASGNTIYF	TGTGCCAGCAGCGCGGGGGCCGCCTCTGGAAACACCATATATTTT
TRBV4-1	-	-	TRBJ2-7	CASSQGSPPGDYEQYF	TGCGCCAGCAGCCAAGGGTCACCTCCAGGGGACTACGAGCAGTACTTC
TRBV12-3/TRBV12-4	-	-	TRBJ1-1	CASSATPEAFF	TGTGCCAGCAGTGCGACACCTGAAGCTTTCTTT
TRBV5-5	-	TRBD1	TRBJ1-1	CASSPNQGVGFWAFF	TGTGCCAGCAGCCCTAATCAGGGGGTTGGGTTTTGGGCTTTCTTT
TRBV21-1	-	-	TRBJ1-5	CASSNSQGAIGNQPQHF	TGTGCCAGCAGCAACTCCCAGGGGGCTATTGGCAATCAGCCCCAGCATTTT
TRBV4-3	-	-	TRBJ1-5	CASSQDVGGYNQPQHF	TGCGCCAGCAGCCAAGATGTCGGGGGATACAATCAGCCCCAGCATTTT
TRBV4-2	-	-	TRBJ1-1	CASSQQENTEAFF	TGTGCCAGCAGCCAGCAGGAGAACACTGAAGCTTTCTTT
TRBV12-5	-	-	TRBJ1-5	CASGLRLWQENNQPQHF	TGTGCTAGTGGTTTGCGGTTGTGGCAGGAAAACAATCAGCCCCAGCATTTT
TRBV2	-	TRBD2	TRBJ2-7	CASNQGGVYEQYF	TGTGCCAGCAACCAGGGAGGGGTCTACGAGCAGTACTTC
TRBV6-2/TRBV6-3	-	TRBD1	TRBJ1-6	CASSPDRVGNSPLHF	TGTGCCAGCAGTCCCGACAGGGTTGGAAATTCACCCCTCCACTTT
TRBV4-1	-	-	TRBJ2-5	CASSQDSAGWETQYF	TGCGCCAGCAGCCAAGATTCAGCGGGCTGGGAGACCCAGTACTTC
TRBV28	-	-	TRBJ1-1	CASSSQGDTEAFF	TGTGCCAGCAGCTCCCAGGGTGATACTGAAGCTTTCTTT
TRBV27	-	-	TRBJ1-3	CASSRLDGSSGNTIYF	TGTGCCAGCAGTCGGCTTGACGGGAGCTCTGGAAACACCATATATTTT
TRBV9	few	TRBD1	TRBJ1-1	CASSGTGSTEAFF	TGTGCCAGCAGCGGGACAGGGTCCACTGAAGCTTTCTTT
TRBV19	-	-	TRBJ1-3	CASSPRTVNSGNTIYF	TGTGCCAGTAGTCCTCGGACAGTCAACTCTGGAAACACCATATATTTT
TRBV27	-	-	TRBJ2-3	CASTETRVADTQYF	TGTGCCAGCACCGAGACTAGAGTGGCAGATACGCAGTATTTT
TRBV5-1	-	-	TRBJ1-2	CASSPTGYGYTF	TGCGCCAGCAGCCCTACAGGGTACGGCTACACCTTC
TRBV28	-	-	TRBJ2-3	CASSPPFKDTQYF	TGTGCCAGCAGCCCCCCGTTTAAAGATACGCAGTATTTT
TRBV11-3	once	TRBD1	TRBJ1-5	CASSTRGNQPQHF	TGTGCCAGCAGTACCAGGGGGAATCAGCCCCAGCATTTT
TRBV4-3	-	TRBD2	TRBJ2-2	CASSLRVLAENTGELFF	TGCGCCAGCAGCCTAAGGGTACTAGCGGAGAACACCGGGGAGCTGTTTTTT
TRBV25-1	once	-	TRBJ1-6	CASSDGQGNSPLHF	TGTGCCAGCAGTGATGGCCAGGGGAATTCACCCCTCCACTTT
TRBV6-1	few	-	TRBJ1-1	CASSEEGRRTEAFF	TGTGCCAGCAGTGAGGAGGGGAGGAGGACTGAAGCTTTCTTT
TRBV7-2	-	-	TRBJ2-7	CASSPGQWEQYF	TGTGCCAGCAGCCCCGGACAGTGGGAGCAGTACTTC
TRBV5-5	-	TRBD1	TRBJ2-1	CASSSGQGGYNEQFF	TGTGCCAGCTCCTCCGGACAGGGGGGATACAATGAGCAGTTCTTC
TRBV5-5	-	TRBD1	TRBJ2-1	CASSPGDRVGNEQFF	TGTGCCAGCAGCCCGGGGGACAGGGTCGGCAATGAGCAGTTCTTC
TRBV30	-	TRBD1	TRBJ1-1	CAWGDRGRNTEAFF	TGTGCCTGGGGGGACAGGGGGCGGAACACTGAAGCTTTCTTT
TRBV12-3/TRBV12-4	-	-	TRBJ2-7	CASSSAGPYEQYF	TGTGCCAGCAGTTCGGCAGGGCCCTACGAGCAGTACTTC
TRBV4-1	once	TRBD1	TRBJ1-2	CASSQDRANYGYTF	TGCGCCAGCAGCCAGGACAGGGCTAACTATGGCTACACCTTC